Listed here are 23 T cell receptor beta chains from one sample, sequenced in a study of human T cells and chemical hapten exposure. Time point given: pre-sensitization, week 0. The treatment here: therapeutic diphenylcyclopropenone sensitization with weekly scalp DPC. Using its own MiXCR run on the RACE reads, TCRdb lists one record per CDR3 protein. The sample has fewer than 300,000 distinct CDR3 sequences; almost 8% are singletons. The specimen comprised whole blood, sampled in connection with sensitization to the hapten diphenylcyclopropenone (DPC). The receptors originated from a young man with alopecia areata. Some clones in this sample may be carry-over from other donors' samples.

This clonotype was detected a few times. This chain links TRBV11-3 with TRBJ1-2; TRBD1 might be the D (5 bases). V was trimmed by 1 base and J by 0 bases, leaving 9 bases between them. This CDR3 comprises 15 residues. The germline gives CDR1 SGHNT, CDR2 YENEEA. CDR3 DNA: TGTGCCAGCAGCTTAGCCCGCAGGGCTAACTATGGCTACACCTTC. It encodes CASSLARRANYGYTF.

The J gene is TRBJ1-1, the V gene TRBV29-1; no definite D call. The CDR3 is 11 amino acids. Germline CDR1 is SQVTM and CDR2 is ANQGSEA. V gave up 1 base and J gave up 6 bases, with 6 bases separating them. Here the CDR3 DNA reads TGCAGCGTTGAAGGCGGAGCTGAAGCTTTCTTT. Encoded protein: CSVEGGAEAFF.

V usage is TRBV7-2 and J usage is TRBJ2-3, with D possibly matching TRBD2 (6 bases). This CDR3 spans 15 amino acids. Looked up from germline, CDR1 is SGHTA and CDR2 is FQGNSA. V was clipped by 6 bases and J by 1 base, with 14 bases between them. This CDR3 is CASRIGAGRTDTQYF. CDR3 DNA: TGTGCCAGCAGAATAGGCGCGGGACGCACAGATACGCAGTATTTT.

This clonotype was detected many times. V and J are TRBV5-1 and TRBJ1-6; D is unresolved. The CDR3 consists of 12 residues. V was cut by 5 bases and J by 7 bases, with 7 bases left in between. Germline V lookup: CDR1 SGHRS, CDR2 YFSETQ. CDR3 DNA sequence: TGCGCCAGCAGGTTCGAGAATTCACCCCTCCACTTT. This translates into CASRFENSPLHF.

There are many counts of this clonotype. The genes are TRBV11-3 and TRBJ2-3; D unclear. This CDR3 spans 14 amino acids. The germline V gene has CDR1 SGHNT and CDR2 YENEEA. The V gene lost 1 base and the J gene lost 6 bases, with 11 bases spanning the gap. CDR3 sequence: CASSLGAPMDTQYF. The CDR3 nucleotides read TGTGCCAGCAGCTTAGGGGCCCCAATGGATACGCAGTATTTT.

This clonotype was detected ten times or more. The rearrangement uses TRBV7-8 and TRBJ1-5; D unclear. This CDR3 is built from 14 residues. The germline V and J ends were trimmed by 7 bases and 4 bases, with 14 bases remaining between them. Per germline, CDR1 SGHVS and CDR2 FQNEAQ. The CDR3 DNA is TGTGCCAGCACCTTGGAGGTGGCTAATCAGCCCCAGCATTTT. Its protein product is CASTLEVANQPQHF.

The sample holds a few counts of this clonotype. V usage is TRBV5-6 and J usage is TRBJ2-5; D perhaps matches TRBD2 (6 bases). V lost 6 bases, J lost 5 bases, and 14 bases lay in between. The CDR3 totals 13 residues. From germline, CDR1 is SGHDT and CDR2 YYEEEE. Here the CDR3 reads CASTEGLYETQYF. The CDR3 DNA follows: TGTGCCAGCACGGAGGGATTGTACGAGACCCAGTACTTC. Looking up the rest from reference TRBV5-6 and TRBJ2-5 gives the full variable domain: DAGVTQSPTHLIKTRGQQVTLRCSPKSGHDTVSWYQQALGQGPQFIFQYYEEEERQRGNFPDRFSGHQFPNYSSELNVNALLLGDSALYLCASTEGLYETQYFGPGTRLLVL.

This clonotype was found many times. The chain couples TRBV6-5 to TRBJ2-1, with D perhaps TRBD2 (7 bases). Per germline, CDR1 MNHEY and CDR2 SVGAGI. The CDR3 runs 13 residues. The V gene lost 5 bases and the J gene lost 7 bases, with 12 bases spanning the gap. In DNA form, the CDR3 reads TGTGCCAGCAGTAGCGGGACAAGGAATGAGCAGTTCTTC. It encodes CASSSGTRNEQFF.

This clonotype came up a few times. At one end the junction does not follow the germline gene, possibly because of a read error. The chain links TRBV28 to TRBJ2-3; 8 nucleotides match TRBD1. The CDR3 sequence is 12 residues long. The germline gives CDR1 MDHEN, CDR2 SYDVKM. The CDR3 here is CASSFSPGGLDF. As DNA, the CDR3 is TGTGCCAGCAGTTTCAGTCCAGGGGGCCTGGATTTT. The variable domain in full, completed from reference TRBV28 and TRBJ2-3, reads DVKVTQSSRYLVKRTGEKVFLECVQDMDHENMFWYRQDPGLGLRLIYFSYDVKMKEKGDIPEGYSVSREKKERFSLILESASTNQTSMYLCASSFSPGGLDFGPGTRLTVL.

The V call is TRBV7-3, the J call TRBJ1-6, with a weak D call TRBD1 (5 bases). Trimming took 0 bases from V and 11 from J, leaving 8 bases between them. The CDR3 contains 13 residues. Per the germline V gene, CDR1 is SGHTA and CDR2 is FQGTGA. The CDR3 loop is CASSLTGEAPLHF. As DNA, the CDR3 is TGTGCCAGCAGCTTAACAGGGGAAGCACCCCTCCACTTT.

V usage is TRBV4-2 and J usage is TRBJ1-2; 8 bases match TRBD1. The CDR3 is 16 residues long. The junction had 10 bases not matched to a gene; V was cut back by 2 bases and J by 5 bases. The germline V gene encodes CDR1 LGHNA and CDR2 YNFKEQ. This CDR3 is CASSQPRTGLGYGYTF. The CDR3 DNA reads TGTGCCAGCAGCCAACCGAGGACAGGGTTAGGTTATGGCTACACCTTC.

This clonotype was counted ten times or more. The V and J genes are TRBV12-3 or TRBV12-4 and TRBJ1-5; no reliable D call. This CDR3 is 15 amino acids long. Between the trimmed V and J ends, which lost 4 bases and 0 bases, there was a span of 10 bases. CDR3 in amino acids: CASSSGSYSNQPQHF. CDR3 in DNA: TGTGCCAGCAGTTCGGGCAGCTATAGCAATCAGCCCCAGCATTTT.

This clonotype was recorded at least ten times. The rearrangement joins TRBV7-9 to TRBJ1-4; D gene uncertain. Between the trimmed V and J ends, which lost 3 bases and 7 bases, there was a span of 9 bases. This CDR3 is 13 amino acids long. Germline CDR1 SEHNR, CDR2 FQNEAQ (reference sequence). CDR3: CASSLETREKLFF. For the CDR3, the DNA is TGTGCCAGCAGCTTGGAGACACGTGAAAAACTGTTTTTT.

This clonotype was seen repeatedly, ten times or more. CDR3 protein: CSARDGDTDTQYF. CDR3 nucleotide sequence: TGCAGTGCTAGGGACGGTGACACAGATACGCAGTATTTT. The chain links TRBV20-1 to TRBJ2-3, with D unresolved. Per the germline V gene, CDR1 is DFQATT and CDR2 is SNEGSKA (reference sequence). Trimming pared 3 bases from V and 2 bases from J, leaving 9 bases between. The CDR3 extends over 13 amino acids.

This clonotype was counted only a few times. The chain employs TRBV9 and TRBJ1-2; D is uncertain. The V gene lost 0 bases and the J gene lost 10 bases, with 10 bases spanning the gap. In germline, CDR1 is SGDLS, CDR2 YYNGEE. CDR3 length: 12 residues. CDR3 residues: CASSVALGLYTF. The CDR3 bases are TGTGCCAGCAGCGTAGCCTTAGGGCTCTACACCTTC. Complete variable domain (other parts from reference TRBV9 and TRBJ1-2): DSGVTQTPKHLITATGQRVTLRCSPRSGDLSVYWYQQSLDQGLQFLIQYYNGEERAKGNILERFSAQQFPDLHSELNLSSLELGDSALYFCASSVALGLYTFGSGTRLTVV.

This clonotype was counted only a few times. CDR3 protein: CAISAGGHTTNTGELFF. The CDR3 DNA follows: TGTGCCATCAGTGCAGGGGGACACACTACGAACACCGGGGAGCTGTTTTTT. The chain combines TRBV10-3 with TRBJ2-2; 7 bases are a match to TRBD1. The CDR3 runs to 17 residues. The ends lost 4 bases at V and 0 bases at J; junction bases unmatched: 8. Looked up from germline, CDR1 is ENHRY and CDR2 is SYGVKD.

This clonotype has only a few counts. The chain is built from TRBV9 and TRBJ2-2; TRBD1 matches at 11 bases. The germline gives CDR1 SGDLS, CDR2 YYNGEE. The CDR3 is 17 amino acids. Trimming cost V 3 bases and J 5 bases; bases outside gene matches: 9. The CDR3 sequence: CASSGRGQGALTGELFF. CDR3 in DNA: TGTGCCAGCAGCGGCCGAGGACAGGGGGCTCTGACCGGGGAGCTGTTTTTT.

This clonotype has a count of ten or more. J is TRBJ2-7 and V is TRBV5-6; D unresolved. V was cut by 2 bases and J by 7 bases, with 7 bases left in between. There are 11 residues in the CDR3. Germline CDR1 and CDR2: SGHDT and YYEEEE. CDR3 DNA: TGTGCCAGCAGCTTTTCGGGTGAGCAGTACGTC. As protein: CASSFSGEQYV.

This clonotype was observed a handful of times. The chain is built from TRBV12-3 or TRBV12-4 and TRBJ2-3, with 10 nucleotides matching TRBD2. The V and J ends lost 7 bases and 5 bases, in that order; junction bases with no gene match: 12. The CDR3 length is 16 residues. The CDR3 DNA sequence: TGTGCCAGCACCGATCCTAGCGGGGGACAAAGAGATACGCAGTATTTT. Its translation: CASTDPSGGQRDTQYF.

This clonotype has at least ten counts. V usage is TRBV6-6 and J usage is TRBJ1-5; maybe TRBD1 (5 bases). V lost 4 bases and J lost 8, with 9 bases in between. Germline V lookup: CDR1 MNHNY, CDR2 SVGAGI (reference sequence). The CDR3 length is 12 residues. CDR3 amino acids: CASSLGDEPQHF. For the CDR3, the DNA is TGTGCCAGCAGTTTAGGGGATGAGCCCCAGCATTTT.

This clonotype appeared a few times. The chain combines TRBV7-2 with TRBJ1-1; tentative D call: TRBD1 (5 bases). This CDR3 contains 13 residues. CDR1 is SGHTA, CDR2 FQGNSA, per germline. V shed 1 base and J shed 10 bases, with 13 bases lying between them. CDR3 in amino acids: CASSLEARAAAFF. CDR3 DNA: TGTGCCAGCAGCTTAGAGGCCAGGGCAGCAGCTTTCTTT.

This chain uses TRBV3-1 with TRBJ2-7; 8 nucleotides line up with TRBD2. CDR3 length equals 15 residues. Trimming at V came to 3 bases and at J to 2 bases, leaving 6 bases not matched to a gene. Germline V gives CDR1 LGHDT, CDR2 YNNKEL (reference sequence). The CDR3 region has the DNA TGTGCCAGCAGCCAGGGGGTTAGCGGGGCCTACGAGCAGTACGTC. It codes for CASSQGVSGAYEQYV.

This chain links TRBV7-3 with TRBJ1-1, with D tentatively TRBD1 (6 bases). The CDR3 contains 13 residues. The V end was cut by 5 bases, the J end by 7 bases, with 14 bases between. Germline V lookup: CDR1 SGHTA, CDR2 FQGTGA. Here the CDR3 reads CASSDQRQDEAFF. The CDR3 bases are TGTGCCAGCAGCGACCAAAGACAGGATGAAGCTTTCTTT.